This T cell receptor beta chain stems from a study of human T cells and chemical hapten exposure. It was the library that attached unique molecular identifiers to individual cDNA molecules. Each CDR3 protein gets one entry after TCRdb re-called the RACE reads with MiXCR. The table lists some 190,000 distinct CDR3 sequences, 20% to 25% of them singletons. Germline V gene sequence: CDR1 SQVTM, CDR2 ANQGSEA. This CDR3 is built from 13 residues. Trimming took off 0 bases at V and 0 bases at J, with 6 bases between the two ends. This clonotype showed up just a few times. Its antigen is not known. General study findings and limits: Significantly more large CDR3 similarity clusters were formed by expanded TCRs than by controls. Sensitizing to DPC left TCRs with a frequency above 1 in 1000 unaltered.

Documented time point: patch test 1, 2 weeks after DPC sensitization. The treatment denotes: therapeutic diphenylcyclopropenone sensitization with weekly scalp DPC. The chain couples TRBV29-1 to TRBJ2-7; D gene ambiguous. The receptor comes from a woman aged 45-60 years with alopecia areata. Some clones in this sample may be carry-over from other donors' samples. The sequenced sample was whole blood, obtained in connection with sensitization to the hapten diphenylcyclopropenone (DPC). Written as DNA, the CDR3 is TGCAGCGTTGAAGACAGGACCTCCTACGAGCAGTACTTC. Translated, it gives CSVEDRTSYEQYF.